This passage covers 26 T cell receptor beta chains from one sample sequenced in a study of blood T cell repertoires in COVID-19. TCRdb's copy holds only in-frame clones and misses some; the assay was immunoSEQ multiplex PCR. The data show over 200,000 clones, approximately 91% seen once. The sequenced sample was peripheral blood. The receptors were sampled from a man aged 55 to 70 who had recovered from COVID-19.

The gene calls are TRBV29-1 and TRBJ2-2; weak D call: TRBD1 (5 bases). Per germline, CDR1 SQVTM and CDR2 ANQGSEA. The CDR3 totals 14 residues. Trimming took off 5 bases at V and 1 base at J, with 11 bases between the two ends. DNA for the CDR3: TGCAGCGTTAGGGGCCCCGGGAACACCGGGGAGCTGTTTTTT. This translates into CSVRGPGNTGELFF.

The chain has TRBV29-1 and TRBJ2-7, with 9 bases matching TRBD2. Trimming at V came to 6 bases and at J to 2 bases, leaving 8 bases not matched to a gene. Per the germline V gene, CDR1 is SQVTM and CDR2 is ANQGSEA. This CDR3 contains 14 residues. The CDR3 nucleotides read TGCAGCGTCTCACTAGCGGGCCCTGCCTACGAGCAGTACTTC. Translating it yields CSVSLAGPAYEQYF.

The chain joins TRBV11-3 to TRBJ2-5, with a tentative D call TRBD1 (6 bases). V lost 4 bases, J lost 4 bases, and 13 bases lay in between. Germline CDR1 SGHNT, CDR2 YENEEA. The CDR3 spans 14 residues. The CDR3 region is CASSSETGPETQYF. In nucleotides, the CDR3 is TGTGCCAGCAGCTCCGAGACAGGTCCAGAGACCCAGTACTTC.

This chain joins TRBV11-2 and TRBJ2-3, with D possibly TRBD2 on 6 matching bases. Between the trimmed V and J ends, which lost 3 bases and 1 base, there was a span of 14 bases. This CDR3 spans 16 amino acids. Germline V gene lookup returns CDR1 SGHAT and CDR2 FQNNGV. CDR3 loop: CASSFPGRGRTDTQYF. The CDR3 DNA sequence: TGTGCCAGCAGCTTCCCTGGGCGGGGACGCACAGATACGCAGTATTTT. Full variable domain (outside the CDR3, taken from reference TRBV11-2 and TRBJ2-3): EAGVAQSPRYKIIEKRQSVAFWCNPISGHATLYWYQQILGQGPKLLIQFQNNGVVDDSQLPKDRFSAERLKGVDSTLKIQPAKLEDSAVYLCASSFPGRGRTDTQYFGPGTRLTVL.

The chain links TRBV9 to TRBJ2-2; 8 bases align to TRBD2. The CDR3 consists of 16 residues. CDR1 is SGDLS and CDR2 is YYNGEE in the germline V gene. V lost 0 bases to trimming and J lost 1 base; unmatched junction nucleotides: 2. The CDR3 sequence: CASSVVSGGNTGELFF. In nucleotides, the CDR3 is TGTGCCAGCAGCGTAGTGAGCGGGGGGAACACCGGGGAGCTGTTTTTT.

The J gene is TRBJ1-2, the V gene TRBV30, with 10 bases lining up with TRBD1. This CDR3 region has 14 residues. Germline values: CDR1 GTSNPN, CDR2 SVGIG (reference sequence). J gave up 12 bases and V 0 bases, and 10 bases lay outside the gene matches. CDR3 sequence reads: CAWSVQDRGSPNTF. CDR3 coding DNA: TGTGCCTGGAGTGTACAGGACAGGGGGTCCCCAAACACCTTC. The full variable domain, its missing parts supplied by reference TRBV30 and TRBJ1-2, is SQTIHQWPATLVQPVGSPLSLECTVEGTSNPNLYWYRQAAGRGLQLLFYSVGIGQISSEVPQNLSASRPQDRQFILSSKKLLLSDSGFYLCAWSVQDRGSPNTFGSGTRLTVV.

This clone appeared a single time. The CDR3 region is CASSYRTQDTQYF. For the CDR3, the DNA is TGTGCCAGCAGTTACCGAACACAAGATACGCAGTATTTT. The chain recombines TRBV6-5 with TRBJ2-3; D gene ambiguous. With 2 bases removed from V and 5 bases from J, the gap between germline ends came to 8 bases. The CDR3 loop spans 13 amino acids. Per the germline V gene, CDR1 is MNHEY and CDR2 is SVGAGI.

V usage is TRBV7-3 and J usage is TRBJ2-2, with TRBD2 as a possible D gene (6 bases). V was shortened by 4 bases and J by 6 bases, with 15 bases between the two germline ends. The CDR3 consists of 15 residues. Germline-derived CDR1 and CDR2 are SGHTA and FQGTGA. The CDR3 nucleotides are TGTGCCAGCAGCTCGAAAAGGGGAGGTGCCGGGGAGCTGTTTTTT. This translates into CASSSKRGGAGELFF.

This clone showed up just once. The chain combines TRBV7-2 with TRBJ2-7, with D hard to call. Germline CDR1 reads SGHTA; CDR2 reads FQGNSA. The CDR3 loop spans 13 amino acids. V lost 6 bases, J lost 6 bases, and 15 bases lay in between. For the CDR3, the DNA is TGTGCCAGCAGTTTCCTATTCGCTGGCGAGCAGTACTTC. Translated, it gives CASSFLFAGEQYF.

The chain employs TRBV5-6 and TRBJ2-2; 8 bases are a match to TRBD1. Germline values: CDR1 SGHDT, CDR2 YYEEEE. Trimming took 1 base from V and 5 from J; bases not matched to a gene: 7. The CDR3 consists of 16 residues. The CDR3 here is CASSLRSGGKTGELFF. Here the CDR3 DNA reads TGTGCCAGCAGCTTGAGGTCAGGGGGCAAGACCGGGGAGCTGTTTTTT. Full variable domain (rest looked up from reference TRBV5-6 and TRBJ2-2): DAGVTQSPTHLIKTRGQQVTLRCSPKSGHDTVSWYQQALGQGPQFIFQYYEEEERQRGNFPDRFSGHQFPNYSSELNVNALLLGDSALYLCASSLRSGGKTGELFFGEGSRLTVL.

The chain recombines TRBV3-1 (or the pseudogene TRBV3-2) with TRBJ2-7, with D unclear. The CDR3 has 11 residues. The germline V gene encodes CDR1 LGHDT and CDR2 YNNKEL (reference sequence). Trimming left V 4 bases short and J 5 bases short, with 6 bases between. The CDR3 reads CASSRGNEQYF. CDR3 DNA: TGTGCCAGCAGCCGTGGCAACGAGCAGTACTTC.

This clone was seen just once. This chain links TRBV5-4 with TRBJ2-1; a possible D gene is TRBD2 (5 bases). CDR3 length: 15 residues. The germline V and J ends were trimmed by 4 bases and 3 bases, with 14 bases remaining between them. Germline CDR1 reads SGHNT; CDR2 reads YYREEE (reference sequence). The CDR3 nucleotides read TGTGCCAGCAGCGGCGATGTCGGGGACTACAATGAGCAGTTCTTC. Translated, it gives CASSGDVGDYNEQFF.

The chain combines TRBV27 with TRBJ1-6; 7 bases fit TRBD1. V lost 2 bases, J lost 5 bases, and 3 bases stayed unmatched. Germline V gene sequence: CDR1 MNHEY, CDR2 SMNVEV (reference sequence). CDR3 length: 15 residues. For the CDR3, the DNA is TGTGCCAGCAGTTTAGTGGGGACAGATAATTCACCCCTCCACTTT. Its protein product is CASSLVGTDNSPLHF.

As to this clone: The germline gene is not matched at one end of the junction; a read error may be the cause. The gene calls are TRBV28 and TRBJ1-6, with D perhaps matching TRBD1 (5 bases). This CDR3 is 12 amino acids long. Germline CDR1 reads MDHEN; CDR2 reads SYDVKM. The CDR3 DNA reads TGTGCCAGCAGTTTATACCAGGGCTCTCCTTTTTTT. It encodes CASSLYQGSPFF. Looking up the rest from reference TRBV28 and TRBJ1-6 gives the full variable domain: DVKVTQSSRYLVKRTGEKVFLECVQDMDHENMFWYRQDPGLGLRLIYFSYDVKMKEKGDIPEGYSVSREKKERFSLILESASTNQTSMYLCASSLYQGSPFFGNGTRLTVT.

V gene TRBV2 combines with J gene TRBJ1-5; D perhaps matches TRBD1 (5 bases). V dropped 8 bases and J dropped 7 bases, with 9 bases sitting between them. CDR1 is SNHLY, CDR2 FYNNEI, per germline. The CDR3 extends over 11 amino acids. CDR3 sequence reads: CASGQGQPQHF. The CDR3 region has the DNA TGTGCCAGCGGGCAGGGCCAGCCCCAGCATTTT.

This clone was found once. V and J are TRBV7-9 and TRBJ1-5, with 9 bases matching TRBD1. The CDR3 is made up of 15 amino acids. Trimming removed 5 bases from V and 5 bases from J; junction bases left unmatched: 7. CDR1 and CDR2 (germline): SEHNR, FQNEAQ (reference sequence). DNA of the CDR3: TGTGCCAGCAGCCCCGGGACAGGGTATGATCAGCCCCAGCATTTT. This translates into CASSPGTGYDQPQHF.

The rearrangement uses TRBV19 and TRBJ1-1; no definite D call. The CDR3 runs 13 residues. Germline CDR1 is LNHDA and CDR2 is SQIVND (reference sequence). The V gene lost 4 bases and the J gene lost 4 bases, with 10 bases spanning the gap. Here the CDR3 reads CASSTGAPTEAFF. The CDR3 DNA reads TGTGCCAGTAGTACGGGAGCCCCCACTGAAGCTTTCTTT.

This sequence joins TRBV3-1 (or the pseudogene TRBV3-2) and TRBJ2-1; 9 bases align to TRBD2. Looked up from germline, CDR1 is LGHDT and CDR2 is YNNKEL (reference sequence). This CDR3 has 16 residues. The J segment lost 9 bases and the V segment lost 1 base, leaving 10 bases of the junction unmatched. DNA of the CDR3: TGTGCCAGCAGCCAAGGAAGCGGGAGGCCCCTCGTTGAGCAGTTCTTC. Protein sequence: CASSQGSGRPLVEQFF.

The chain links TRBV7-2 to TRBJ2-5; D perhaps matches TRBD2 (6 bases). CDR1 is SGHTA and CDR2 is FQGNSA in the germline V gene. This CDR3 has 14 amino acids. V lost 2 bases and J lost 4, with 11 bases in between. The CDR3: CASSLWGVRETQYF. DNA for the CDR3: TGTGCCAGCAGCTTATGGGGGGTAAGAGAGACCCAGTACTTC. Variable domain in full (rest from reference TRBV7-2 and TRBJ2-5): GAGVSQSPSNKVTEKGKDVELRCDPISGHTALYWYRQSLGQGLEFLIYFQGNSAPDKSGLPSDRFSAERTGGSVSTLTIQRTQQEDSAVYLCASSLWGVRETQYFGPGTRLLVL.

This chain joins TRBV28 and TRBJ2-7; TRBD1 might be the D (6 bases). This CDR3 region has 17 residues. V was trimmed by 5 bases and J by 2 bases, leaving 22 bases between them. CDR1 is MDHEN, CDR2 SYDVKM, per germline. In nucleotides, the CDR3 is TGTGCCAGCAGTCCAATCCCCTCGGCAGGGGCAGCCTACGAGCAGTACTTC. Translation gives CASSPIPSAGAAYEQYF.

This chain joins TRBV4-2 and TRBJ2-1; 7 bases are a match to TRBD1. CDR3 length: 17 residues. CDR1 and CDR2 from the germline V gene are LGHNA and YNFKEQ. With V trimmed by 5 bases and J by 0 bases, 10 bases remained unmatched. The CDR3 nucleotides read TGTGCCAGCAGCGTGGGGACAGCTTCCCGCTCCTACAATGAGCAGTTCTTC. Amino acid sequence: CASSVGTASRSYNEQFF.

The chain joins TRBV5-1 to TRBJ2-1, with 8 nucleotides matching TRBD2. J was trimmed by 4 bases and V by 0 bases; bases with no gene match: 3. The CDR3 has 15 amino acids. Germline V gives CDR1 SGHRS, CDR2 YFSETQ. Here the CDR3 reads CASSLASGRYNEQFF. CDR3 DNA sequence: TGCGCCAGCAGCTTGGCTAGCGGGCGATACAATGAGCAGTTCTTC.

The chain combines TRBV28 with TRBJ1-5, with D perhaps TRBD1 (5 bases). The CDR3 totals 14 residues. V was shortened by 4 bases and J by 4 bases, with 11 bases between the two germline ends. CDR1 is MDHEN and CDR2 is SYDVKM in the germline V gene. The CDR3 nucleotides are TGTGCCAGCAGTTCGCCTCAGGGAAATCAGCCCCAGCATTTT. Its translation: CASSSPQGNQPQHF.

The rearrangement links TRBV5-1 to TRBJ2-5; perhaps TRBD2 as D (5 bases). V was clipped by 4 bases and J by 10 bases, with 17 bases between them. Germline-derived CDR1 and CDR2 are SGHRS and YFSETQ. The CDR3 runs 13 residues. This CDR3 reads CASSADSRGIQYF. CDR3 sequence (DNA): TGCGCCAGCAGCGCGGACTCCCGGGGTATCCAGTACTTC.

The V call is TRBV7-9, the J call TRBJ1-6; D possibly corresponds to TRBD1 (6 bases). This CDR3 is built from 15 residues. Trimming removed 0 bases at V and 9 bases at J, with 12 bases between. CDR1 is SEHNR, CDR2 FQNEAQ, per germline (reference sequence). CDR3 bases: TGTGCCAGCAGCTTAGCGGGGGCTGACGGTTCACCCCTCCACTTT. Amino acids: CASSLAGADGSPLHF.

This clone was observed a handful of times. The chain employs TRBV11-2 and TRBJ2-1; 7 nucleotides line up with TRBD2. The length of the CDR3 is 15 residues. The germline V gene encodes CDR1 SGHAT and CDR2 FQNNGV. The V segment lost 5 bases and the J segment 7 bases; nucleotides outside the gene matches: 11. The CDR3 loop is CASSTPRGSQNEQFF. In DNA, the CDR3 is TGTGCCAGCAGCACGCCTCGCGGGAGTCAAAATGAGCAGTTCTTC.